This passage covers 10 T cell receptor beta chains from one sample sequenced in a study of T cell repertoires in cytomegalovirus infection (dated by TCRdb to the late 2010s). Sequencing used an Illumina HiSeq 1500. TCRdb reprocessed the public reads (quality trimming at Q25 with fastp, clone calling with MiXCR) and kept in-frame beta chains. Rows merge per CDR3 protein into single entries with the most common DNA and genes. This sample comprises hundreds of thousands of distinct CDR3 sequences, roughly 35% of them detected only once. 2.8% of the sample comes from the top ten. Sequencing was done on a sample of PBMCs. The receptors originated from a human donor in good health (CMV status not recorded). Some clones in this sample may be carry-over from other donors' samples.

This clonotype was observed a single time. The chain joins TRBV7-2 to TRBJ2-7; 8 bases fit TRBD1. The J segment lost 3 bases and the V segment lost 5 bases, leaving 3 bases of the junction unmatched. Germline values: CDR1 SGHTA, CDR2 FQGNSA. This CDR3 is 13 amino acids long. The CDR3 protein is CASSTGGHYEQYF. The DNA for the CDR3 is TGTGCCAGCAGCACAGGGGGGCACTACGAGCAGTACTTC.

There are many counts of this clonotype. The V and J genes are TRBV7-2 and TRBJ2-7; D is undetermined. Trimming removed 0 bases from V and 3 bases from J, with 15 bases in between. Germline V gives CDR1 SGHTA, CDR2 FQGNSA. The CDR3 contains 16 residues. CDR3 sequence reads: CASSLAIIPDNYEQYF. The CDR3 region has the DNA TGTGCCAGCAGCTTAGCGATTATACCTGATAACTACGAGCAGTACTTC.

Remarks on this clonotype: The conserved final phenylalanine or tryptophan is absent from the CDR3, which likely points to a read error. CDR3 sequence: CASSLTGLSSYEQYL. CDR3 DNA sequence: TGCGCCAGCAGCCTGACTGGGCTGAGCTCCTACGAGCAGTACTTA. The V gene is TRBV5-1, the J gene TRBJ2-7; D gene uncertain. Deletions cut 4 bases from V and 0 bases from J, with 14 bases between. The CDR3 runs 15 residues. Germline CDR1 is SGHRS and CDR2 is YFSETQ.

This clonotype was picked up a small number of times. The chain combines TRBV11-3 with TRBJ2-3; D ambiguous. CDR1 and CDR2 from the germline V gene are SGHNT and YENEEA. This CDR3 is 15 amino acids long. V was clipped by 5 bases and J by 0 bases, with 12 bases between them. Here the CDR3 reads CASSLGPLSTDTQYF. The CDR3, as DNA: TGTGCCAGCAGCCTCGGGCCTCTCAGCACAGATACGCAGTATTTT.

Concerning this clonotype itself: At one end the junction does not follow the germline gene, possibly because of a read error. The chain has TRBV7-9 and TRBJ1-1; D possibly corresponds to TRBD1 (6 bases). CDR3 length: 14 residues. The V gene's germline CDR1 is SEHNR and CDR2 FQNEAQ (reference sequence). The CDR3 DNA follows: TGTGCCCGCAGCTTAGGGGGGGCGAACACTGAAGCTTTCTTT. Translating gives CARSLGGANTEAFF.

The V and J genes are TRBV27 and TRBJ1-5; 7 nucleotides agree with TRBD1. Trimming removed 5 bases from V and 2 bases from J; junction bases left unmatched: 9. The CDR3 loop spans 16 amino acids. CDR1 and CDR2 from the germline V gene are MNHEY and SMNVEV (reference sequence). CDR3: CASSPHRGNGNQPQHF. In DNA form, the CDR3 reads TGTGCCAGCAGTCCACACAGGGGTAACGGCAATCAGCCCCAGCATTTT.

V usage is TRBV29-1 and J usage is TRBJ2-5; tentative D call: TRBD1 (7 bases). The ends were cut back, 4 bases at V and 4 bases at J, with 13 bases in the middle. Per the germline V gene, CDR1 is SQVTM and CDR2 is ANQGSEA. This CDR3 comprises 13 residues. This CDR3 is CSVAQGGPETQYF. The CDR3 DNA is TGCAGCGTTGCCCAGGGGGGTCCAGAGACCCAGTACTTC.

This clonotype was seen more than once but under ten times. The chain couples TRBV7-8 to TRBJ2-6; TRBD1 is a possible D gene (5 bases). Between the trimmed V and J ends, which lost 5 bases and 2 bases, there was a span of 13 bases. The CDR3 has 16 residues. The germline gives CDR1 SGHVS, CDR2 FQNEAQ. As DNA, the CDR3 is TGTGCCAGCAGCACAAACAGGAGTCCTGGGGCCAACGTCCTGACTTTC. This codes for CASSTNRSPGANVLTF.

This chain uses TRBV14 with TRBJ1-2; D gene ambiguous. The germline V gene has CDR1 SGHDN and CDR2 FVKESK. Between the trimmed V and J ends, which lost 6 bases and 0 bases, there was a span of 11 bases. CDR3 length: 14 residues. For the CDR3, the DNA is TGTGCCAGCAGTGTGTTGAGTTCTAACTATGGCTACACCTTC. The encoded protein is CASSVLSSNYGYTF.

V gene TRBV28 combines with J gene TRBJ2-2, with 10 bases that match TRBD1. This CDR3 has 19 residues. Germline V CDR1 and CDR2: MDHEN, SYDVKM. Trimming removed 3 bases from V and 0 bases from J; junction bases left unmatched: 10. The CDR3 DNA follows: TGTGCCAGCAGTTTCCCGCGACAGGGGGCCTTTTCGAACACCGGGGAGCTGTTTTTT. It specifies CASSFPRQGAFSNTGELFF. The full variable domain, in which reference TRBV28 and TRBJ2-2 provide the parts outside the CDR3, is DVKVTQSSRYLVKRTGEKVFLECVQDMDHENMFWYRQDPGLGLRLIYFSYDVKMKEKGDIPEGYSVSREKKERFSLILESASTNQTSMYLCASSFPRQGAFSNTGELFFGEGSRLTVL.